These 7 T cell receptor beta chains share one sample of origin, sequenced in a study of CD4+ T cells in melanoma. TCRdb's table, derived via immunoSEQ multiplex PCR, lists solely in-frame clones and lacks some. The table includes 10,000 to 12,000 clones, 60% to 75% detected once. What was sequenced was cells from a culture (not recorded whether cultured in vitro). The receptor source for this set is a human donor with melanoma.

DNA of the CDR3: TGTGCCAGCTTTCTGGGACCACGGGGGGAGACCCAGTACTTC. Protein: CASFLGPRGETQYF. The chain combines TRBV18 with TRBJ2-5, with D possibly TRBD2 on 6 matching bases. From germline, CDR1 is KGHSH and CDR2 LQKENI. This CDR3 has 14 residues. The V end was cut by 7 bases, the J end by 5 bases, with 17 bases between.

The gene calls are TRBV5-5 and TRBJ2-5; 8 nucleotides line up with TRBD1. The CDR3 loop spans 16 amino acids. Germline trimming cut 1 base from V and 4 bases from J; bases unmatched to any gene: 9. Germline V gene data show CDR1 as SGHKS and CDR2 as YYEKEE (reference sequence). Written as DNA, the CDR3 is TGTGCCAGCAGCTTGACCAGGACAGGGAAAAGAGAGACCCAGTACTTC. This encodes CASSLTRTGKRETQYF.

This sequence joins TRBV5-4 and TRBJ2-7; possibly TRBD1 or TRBD2 for D (5 bases each). There are 19 residues in the CDR3. The germline V and J ends were trimmed by 4 bases and 3 bases, with 29 bases remaining between them. Germline V gene lookup returns CDR1 SGHNT and CDR2 YYREEE (reference sequence). CDR3 in amino acids: CASSLWPKTRPGPDYEQYF. As DNA, the CDR3 is TGTGCCAGCAGCCTTTGGCCCAAGACGAGGCCGGGGCCCGACTACGAGCAGTACTTC.

The chain uses TRBV5-4 and TRBJ2-1, with 8 bases fitting TRBD2. The CDR3 runs 14 residues. J lost 9 bases, V lost 0 bases, and 5 bases had no gene match. Per germline, CDR1 SGHNT and CDR2 YYREEE (reference sequence). Here the CDR3 DNA reads TGTGCCAGCAGCTTGGTCCGGGGGGGCCTTGAGCAGTTCTTC. Translating it yields CASSLVRGGLEQFF.

This clone was found a few times. The chain employs TRBV5-1 and TRBJ1-2; perhaps TRBD1 as D (5 bases). Germline CDR1 reads SGHRS; CDR2 reads YFSETQ. Trimming left V 1 base short and J 4 bases short, with 17 bases between. The CDR3 sequence is 16 residues long. CDR3 residues: CASSLPKGAHPYGYTF. The CDR3, as DNA: TGCGCCAGCAGCTTGCCTAAAGGGGCTCATCCCTATGGCTACACCTTC.

This clone was seen more than once but under ten times. The rearrangement joins TRBV19 to TRBJ2-1; no definite D call. CDR3 length: 16 amino acids. Trimming stripped 5 bases from V and 0 bases from J, with 14 bases between. Germline CDR1 LNHDA, CDR2 SQIVND (reference sequence). CDR3 sequence: CASSRVGSSSYNEQFF. CDR3 bases: TGTGCCAGTAGTCGGGTGGGTTCAAGCTCCTACAATGAGCAGTTCTTC.

The rearrangement joins TRBV5-6 to TRBJ1-6; D is possibly TRBD1 (5 bases). The germline V gene has CDR1 SGHDT and CDR2 YYEEEE. CDR3 length: 15 amino acids. Trimming took off 4 bases at V and 10 bases at J, with 18 bases between the two ends. In nucleotides, the CDR3 is TGTGCCAGCAGCCGACTCGACAGCCTCGGATCACCCCTCCACTTT. Residues: CASSRLDSLGSPLHF.